The clone carrying this TCR beta chain was detected a few times. No antigen is known for it. These data belong to a study of regulatory T cells in long-lasting Graves disease. This sample's time point: persistent/refractory GD, antithyroid drugs over 5 years with positive TRAb. From PBMCs, RNA was extracted and then used to make the TCR library. The collection involved drawing roughly 9.1 milliliters of peripheral blood into EDTA tubes. J gave up 4 bases and V 3 bases, and 2 bases lay outside the gene matches. CDR1 is DFQATT and CDR2 is SNEGSKA in the germline V gene (reference sequence). CDR3 size: 14 residues. With iRepertoire HTBI primers and Arm-PCR of CDR3 regions, TCR beta libraries were built. TCRdb reprocessed the multiplex PCR reads with MiXCR, giving one entry per CDR3 protein. The profile covers around 460,000 distinct CDR3 sequences, with about 22% appearing a single time and less than 15% taken by the ten largest.

Overall study findings and caveats: Sampling was limited to peripheral blood rather than thyroid tissue.

This rearrangement joins TRBV20-1 to TRBJ2-1; the match to TRBD2 covers 11 bases. Here the sequenced sample was peripheral blood mononuclear cells (PBMCs), taken when the disease was refractory, from a patient treated with antithyroid drugs. The TCR originated in a female donor with Graves disease. CDR3 sequence: CSARRLAGYNEQFF. CDR3 nucleotides: TGCAGTGCTAGGAGACTAGCGGGGTACAATGAGCAGTTCTTC.